Below, one T cell receptor (beta chain) is given with its context. The V and J ends lost 5 bases and 0 bases, in that order; junction bases with no gene match: 8. This CDR3 spans 18 amino acids. Germline V gene sequence: CDR1 SGHAT, CDR2 FQNNGV. The data derive from a study of blood T cell repertoires in COVID-19. Study-wide background: Spain, Italy and the United States supplied samples that represented acute and convalescent COVID-19.

Clones were read by immunoSEQ multiplex PCR, and TCRdb kept only the in-frame ones, dropping some. The sample has over 150,000 clones, roughly 83% seen once. The gene calls are TRBV11-2 and TRBJ2-2; TRBD2 matches at 11 bases. The sample comprised peripheral blood. The sequence came from a man aged 18 to 35 with active or convalescent COVID-19. The CDR3 nucleotides read TGTGCCAGCAGCAGAGCCGGGACTAGCGGAACGAACACCGGGGAGCTGTTTTTT. This gives the protein CASSRAGTSGTNTGELFF.